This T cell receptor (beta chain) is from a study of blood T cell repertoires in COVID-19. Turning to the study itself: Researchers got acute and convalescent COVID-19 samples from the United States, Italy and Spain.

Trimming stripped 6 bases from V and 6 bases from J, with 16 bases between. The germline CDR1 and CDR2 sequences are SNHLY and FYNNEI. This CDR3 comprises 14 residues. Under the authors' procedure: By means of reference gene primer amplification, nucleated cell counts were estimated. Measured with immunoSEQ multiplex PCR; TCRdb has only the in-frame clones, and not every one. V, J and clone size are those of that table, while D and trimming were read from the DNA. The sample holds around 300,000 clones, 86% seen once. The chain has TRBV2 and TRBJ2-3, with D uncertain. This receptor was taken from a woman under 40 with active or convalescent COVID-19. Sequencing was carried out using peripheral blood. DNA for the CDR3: TGTGCCAGCAGCGCCGTTGTTCAGTACGATACGCAGTATTTT. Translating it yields CASSAVVQYDTQYF. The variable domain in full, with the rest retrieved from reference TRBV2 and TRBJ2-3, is EPEVTQTPSHQVTQMGQEVILRCVPISNHLYFYWYRQILGQKVEFLVSFYNNEISEKSEIFDDQFSVERPDGSNFTLKIRSTKLEDSAMYFCASSAVVQYDTQYFGPGTRLTVL.